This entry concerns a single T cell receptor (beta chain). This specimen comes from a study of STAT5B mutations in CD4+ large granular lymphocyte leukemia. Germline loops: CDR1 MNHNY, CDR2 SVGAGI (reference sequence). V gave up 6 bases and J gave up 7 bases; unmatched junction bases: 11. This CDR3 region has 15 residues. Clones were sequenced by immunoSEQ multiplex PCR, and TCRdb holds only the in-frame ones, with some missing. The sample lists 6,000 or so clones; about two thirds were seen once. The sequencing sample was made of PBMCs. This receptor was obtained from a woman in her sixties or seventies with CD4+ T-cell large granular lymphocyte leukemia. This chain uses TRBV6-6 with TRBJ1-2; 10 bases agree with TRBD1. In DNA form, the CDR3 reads TGTGCCAGCAGATTCCCGGGACAGGGGAGGTCTGGCTACACCTTC. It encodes CASRFPGQGRSGYTF.